Listed below are T cell receptor beta chains from one sample, sequenced in a study of CD8 T cells in ankylosing spondylitis. One entry per CDR3 protein results from TCRdb running MiXCR on the 5' RACE reads. This sample has 400,000 to 450,000 distinct CDR3 sequences; roughly 17% occur once, and the top ten carry around 0.92%. Sequencing was carried out using blood, either unsorted or a sorted T cell fraction (not recorded which). Source of these receptors: a male donor with ankylosing spondylitis. The CDR3 runs from the conserved cysteine through the conserved F or W. The order of the fields is clone size, V gene, D gene, J gene, CDR3 protein, CDR3 DNA. The D gene is left open where the match is weak. Clone size is shown for a subset of rows, as once, few, many or a class of expanded clone.

>few|TRBV12-3/TRBV12-4|TRBD2|TRBJ2-2
CASTLRLALNTGELFF
TGTGCCAGCACCCTTCGACTAGCTCTGAACACCGGGGAGCTGTTTTTT
>many|TRBV5-5|.|TRBJ1-5
CASSWQGRRNQPQHF
TGTGCCAGCAGTTGGCAGGGGAGGCGGAATCAGCCCCAGCATTTT
>.|TRBV7-3|.|TRBJ2-1
CASSAVAAPESKNEQFF
TGTGCCAGCAGCGCCGTCGCAGCGCCGGAGAGTAAGAATGAGCAGTTCTTC
>.|TRBV20-1|.|TRBJ2-2
CSAIGQPYTGELFF
TGCAGTGCTATAGGACAGCCTTACACCGGGGAGCTGTTTTTT
>.|TRBV5-4|.|TRBJ2-3
CASSPRSAGHTDTQYF
TGTGCCAGCAGCCCCCGTTCCGCGGGCCACACAGATACGCAGTATTTT
>.|TRBV12-3/TRBV12-4|.|TRBJ1-4
CASSLGQSFEKLFF
TGTGCCAGCAGTTTGGGTCAGTCCTTCGAAAAACTGTTTTTT
>few|TRBV29-1|TRBD1|TRBJ1-1
CSVTKSTGQNTEAFF
TGCAGCGTTACAAAGTCGACAGGGCAGAACACTGAAGCTTTCTTT
>.|TRBV14|TRBD1|TRBJ2-2
CASSHRTGVVGELFF
TGTGCCAGCAGCCACCGGACAGGGGTTGTCGGGGAGCTGTTTTTT
>.|TRBV11-2|TRBD2|TRBJ2-1
CASSHRGGAGGNEQFF
TGTGCCAGCAGCCACAGAGGAGGAGCGGGAGGCAATGAGCAGTTCTTC
>few|TRBV12-3/TRBV12-4|.|TRBJ2-2
CASSTSRSYTGELFF
TGTGCCAGCAGTACCTCGAGGAGCTACACCGGGGAGCTGTTTTTT
>.|TRBV28|.|TRBJ1-4
CASRTGAGEKLFF
TGTGCCAGCAGAACAGGCGCGGGAGAAAAACTGTTTTTT
>.|TRBV10-3|.|TRBJ2-2
CAIKGQTGGELFF
TGTGCCATCAAGGGCCAAACTGGGGGGGAGCTGTTTTTT
>.|TRBV6-1|.|TRBJ1-2
CASSVMPGNGYTF
TGTGCCAGCAGTGTAATGCCTGGGAATGGCTACACCTTC
>.|TRBV6-2/TRBV6-3|.|TRBJ2-6
CASSYPVGGSGANVLTF
TGTGCCAGCAGTTACCCCGTAGGGGGATCTGGGGCCAACGTCCTGACTTTC
>few|TRBV20-1|.|TRBJ2-7
CSARGGAGHEQYF
TGCAGTGCTAGAGGAGGCGCTGGCCACGAGCAGTACTTC
>.|TRBV7-9|TRBD1|TRBJ2-7
CASSPGTGTAYEQYF
TGTGCCAGCAGCCCTGGGACAGGGACCGCCTACGAGCAGTACTTC
>many|TRBV7-9|.|TRBJ2-7
CASRQNSGEQYF
TGTGCCAGCAGACAGAACTCGGGCGAGCAGTACTTC
>.|TRBV9|.|TRBJ2-7
CASSASPISYEQYF
TGTGCCAGCAGCGCCAGCCCTATCTCCTACGAGCAGTACTTC
>many|TRBV6-5|.|TRBJ2-2
CASSYSWTPGTGELFF
TGTGCCAGCAGTTACTCGTGGACCCCGGGAACCGGGGAGCTGTTTTTT
>many|TRBV28|.|TRBJ2-7
CASSSLDSYEQYF
TGTGCCAGCAGTTCCCTGGACAGCTACGAGCAGTACTTC
>few|TRBV4-2|TRBD1|TRBJ2-7
CASSQGGVTGSSYEQYF
TGTGCCAGCAGCCAAGGGGGCGTGACAGGGAGCTCCTACGAGCAGTACTTC
>.|TRBV24-1|.|TRBJ2-2
CATSDYRVGELFF
TGTGCCACCAGTGACTACAGGGTTGGGGAGCTGTTTTTT
>few|TRBV5-1|.|TRBJ2-7
CASSKNYEQYF
TGCGCCAGCAGCAAAAACTACGAGCAGTACTTC
>.|TRBV30|.|TRBJ1-3
CAWRRQGRIQGDTIYF
TGTGCCTGGAGGCGGCAGGGGAGGATTCAGGGAGACACCATATATTTT
>.|TRBV28|.|TRBJ2-1
CASSLNWGRQFF
TGTGCCAGCAGTTTAAACTGGGGACGGCAGTTCTTC
>few|TRBV4-1|.|TRBJ1-1
CASSQGGPITEAFF
TGCGCCAGCAGCCAAGGGGGTCCTATTACTGAAGCTTTCTTT
>few|TRBV7-8|TRBD1|TRBJ1-3
CASSTHRGSGNTIYF
TGTGCCAGCAGCACCCACAGGGGCTCTGGAAACACCATATATTTT
>few|TRBV2|.|TRBJ2-1
CASSATSVSEQFF
TGTGCCAGCAGCGCGACCTCCGTCAGCGAGCAGTTCTTC
>few|TRBV12-3/TRBV12-4|.|TRBJ1-2
CASRSKESGYTF
TGTGCCAGCAGGTCAAAGGAGAGTGGCTACACCTTC
>.|TRBV6-2/TRBV6-3|.|TRBJ2-1
CASSYHSYNEQFF
TGTGCCAGCAGTTACCACTCCTACAATGAGCAGTTCTTC
>many|TRBV5-1|TRBD1|TRBJ2-7
CASSLAGGTGTSYEQYF
TGCGCCAGCAGCTTGGCCGGCGGGACAGGGACCTCCTACGAGCAGTACTTC
>.|TRBV9|TRBD2|TRBJ2-1
CASSVGSLAGGLNEQFF
TGTGCCAGCAGCGTAGGTAGCCTAGCGGGAGGTCTCAATGAGCAGTTCTTC
>.|TRBV3-1|.|TRBJ1-6
CASSQGRGAGSPLHF
TGTGCCAGCAGCCAAGGAAGGGGGGCCGGATCACCCCTCCACTTT
>few|TRBV3-1|TRBD1|TRBJ2-5
CASRGGTGNKETQYF
TGTGCCTCAAGAGGCGGGACAGGCAACAAAGAGACCCAGTACTTC
>.|TRBV6-1|.|TRBJ1-5
CASRPNRAGSNQPQHF
TGTGCCAGCAGACCTAACAGGGCCGGTTCCAATCAGCCCCAGCATTTT
>many|TRBV12-3/TRBV12-4|.|TRBJ2-7
CASSFGKVGDEQYF
TGTGCCAGCAGTTTCGGGAAGGTGGGGGACGAGCAGTACTTC
>.|TRBV12-3/TRBV12-4|.|TRBJ2-2
CASSLTGTTTTGELFF
TGTGCCAGCAGTTTAACGGGGACAACCACCACCGGGGAGCTGTTTTTT
>few|TRBV7-2|TRBD2|TRBJ2-2
CASSRTSGAENTGELFF
TGTGCCAGCAGCCGGACTAGCGGGGCGGAGAACACCGGGGAGCTGTTTTTT
>few|TRBV27|.|TRBJ2-1
CASSPATPGAYNEQFF
TGTGCCAGCAGTCCGGCTACTCCGGGGGCCTACAATGAGCAGTTCTTC
>.|TRBV9|.|TRBJ2-4
CASSVGDVEAKNIQYF
TGTGCCAGCAGCGTAGGGGACGTGGAGGCCAAAAACATTCAGTACTTC
>.|TRBV5-1|TRBD2|TRBJ2-5
CASSLASLAGGETQYF
TGCGCCAGCAGCTTGGCTAGCCTAGCGGGAGGTGAGACCCAGTACTTC
>.|TRBV5-8|TRBD2|TRBJ2-2
CASSSLAGNSGELFF
TGTGCCAGCAGTTCGCTAGCGGGAAACTCCGGGGAGCTGTTTTTT
>few|TRBV2|TRBD2|TRBJ2-5
CASIGLAGETQYF
TGTGCCAGCATAGGGCTAGCGGGGGAGACCCAGTACTTC
>.|TRBV6-1|TRBD1|TRBJ2-4
CASSPPRQGPKNIQYF
TGTGCCAGCAGCCCCCCGCGACAGGGACCAAAAAACATTCAGTACTTC
>many|TRBV5-1|TRBD2|TRBJ2-5
CASSYVAGVKETQYF
TGCGCCAGCAGCTACGTAGCGGGAGTCAAAGAGACCCAGTACTTC
>.|TRBV2|.|TRBJ2-5
CASRGYRAAETQYF
TGTGCCAGCAGGGGGTACAGGGCGGCCGAGACCCAGTACTTC
>.|TRBV2|TRBD2|TRBJ2-1
CASSGLAGAPRSEQFF
TGTGCCAGCAGTGGGCTAGCGGGGGCCCCCCGTTCTGAGCAGTTCTTC
>.|TRBV9|.|TRBJ2-4
CASSPSWQGINIQYF
TGTGCCAGCAGCCCCTCATGGCAGGGGATAAACATTCAGTACTTC
>.|TRBV2|.|TRBJ2-5
CASSEPGRRQETQYF
TGTGCCAGCAGTGAGCCTGGCAGGCGACAAGAGACCCAGTACTTC
>.|TRBV5-1|.|TRBJ2-1
CASSLQLLADEQFF
TGCGCCAGCAGCCTACAACTCCTAGCCGATGAGCAGTTCTTC
>.|TRBV12-3/TRBV12-4|TRBD1|TRBJ1-5
CASSWDRGTQHF
TGTGCCAGCAGTTGGGACAGGGGGACCCAGCATTTT
>.|TRBV5-1|TRBD2|TRBJ2-1
CASSREGSGNANEQFF
TGCGCCAGCAGCCGGGAGGGTAGCGGGAATGCCAATGAGCAGTTCTTC
>few|TRBV9|TRBD2|TRBJ2-5
CASSSGLAVETQYF
TGTGCCAGCAGCTCGGGACTAGCGGTAGAGACCCAGTACTTC
>.|TRBV20-1|TRBD1|TRBJ2-4
CSARKPGGGKNIQYF
TGCAGCGCTCGAAAACCAGGGGGCGGCAAAAACATTCAGTACTTC